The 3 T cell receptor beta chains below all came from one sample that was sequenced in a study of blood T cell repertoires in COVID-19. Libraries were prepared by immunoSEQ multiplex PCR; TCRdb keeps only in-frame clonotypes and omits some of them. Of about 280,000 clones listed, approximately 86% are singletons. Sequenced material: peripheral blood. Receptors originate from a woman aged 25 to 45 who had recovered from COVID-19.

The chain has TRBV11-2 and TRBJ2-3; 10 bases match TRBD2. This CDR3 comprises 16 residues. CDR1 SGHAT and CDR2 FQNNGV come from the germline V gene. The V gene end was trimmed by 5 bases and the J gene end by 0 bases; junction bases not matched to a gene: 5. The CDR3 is CASSLELAGSTDTQYF. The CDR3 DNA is TGTGCCAGCAGCCTCGAACTAGCGGGGAGCACAGATACGCAGTATTTT.

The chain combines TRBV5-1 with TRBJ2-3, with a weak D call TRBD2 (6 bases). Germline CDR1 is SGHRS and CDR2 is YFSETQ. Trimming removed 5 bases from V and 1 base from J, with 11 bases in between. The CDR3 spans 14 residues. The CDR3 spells CASSFSGGTDTQYF. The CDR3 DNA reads TGCGCCAGCAGTTTTAGCGGTGGCACAGATACGCAGTATTTT.

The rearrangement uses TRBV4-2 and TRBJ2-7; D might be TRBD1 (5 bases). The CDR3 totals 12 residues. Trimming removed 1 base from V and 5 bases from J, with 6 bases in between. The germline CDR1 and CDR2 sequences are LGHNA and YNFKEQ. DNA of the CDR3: TGTGCCAGCAGCCAAGGGGGCCACGAGCAGTACTTC. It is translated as CASSQGGHEQYF.